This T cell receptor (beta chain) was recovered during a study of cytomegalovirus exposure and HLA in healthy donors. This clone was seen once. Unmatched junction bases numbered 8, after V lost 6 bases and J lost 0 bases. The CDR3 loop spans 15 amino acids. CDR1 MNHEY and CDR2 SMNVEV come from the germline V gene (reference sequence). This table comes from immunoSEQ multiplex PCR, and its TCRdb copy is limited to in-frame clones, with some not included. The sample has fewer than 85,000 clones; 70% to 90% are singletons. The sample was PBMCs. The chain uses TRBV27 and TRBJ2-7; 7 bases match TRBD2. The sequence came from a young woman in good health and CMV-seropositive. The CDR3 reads CASRGDYLPSYEQYF. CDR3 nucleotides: TGTGCCAGCAGGGGGGACTACCTACCCTCCTACGAGCAGTACTTC.